This TCR beta chain appears in the sequencing data of a study of blood T cell repertoires in COVID-19. Study-wide background: Samples taken during acute and convalescent COVID-19 were collected in the United States, Italy and Spain.

V lost 2 bases, J lost 5 bases, and 6 bases stayed unmatched. Germline V gene data show CDR1 as PRHDT and CDR2 as FYEKMQ (reference sequence). This CDR3 comprises 15 residues. One Seattle source followed patients from active infection through their disease course. In the original processing: Cell counts per sample came from amplifying reference gene primers. The method was immunoSEQ multiplex PCR; TCRdb's version includes in-frame clones alone and lacks a portion of them. Clone size and V and J calls were adopted from that table, with D and trimming inferred from the DNA. This sample has roughly 230,000 clones, with almost 90% found just once.

The sample taken for sequencing was peripheral blood. V gene TRBV13 combines with J gene TRBJ2-3; TRBD1 agrees at 8 bases. The origin of this receptor is an older woman with COVID-19, enrolled during active disease. For the CDR3, the DNA is TGTGCCAGCAGCTTACCCGGACAGGGTGGAGATACGCAGTATTTT. Its protein product is CASSLPGQGGDTQYF. Full variable domain (outside the CDR3, taken from reference TRBV13 and TRBJ2-3): AAGVIQSPRHLIKEKRETATLKCYPIPRHDTVYWYQQGPGQDPQFLISFYEKMQSDKGSIPDRFSAQQFSDYHSELNMSSLELGDSALYFCASSLPGQGGDTQYFGPGTRLTVL.